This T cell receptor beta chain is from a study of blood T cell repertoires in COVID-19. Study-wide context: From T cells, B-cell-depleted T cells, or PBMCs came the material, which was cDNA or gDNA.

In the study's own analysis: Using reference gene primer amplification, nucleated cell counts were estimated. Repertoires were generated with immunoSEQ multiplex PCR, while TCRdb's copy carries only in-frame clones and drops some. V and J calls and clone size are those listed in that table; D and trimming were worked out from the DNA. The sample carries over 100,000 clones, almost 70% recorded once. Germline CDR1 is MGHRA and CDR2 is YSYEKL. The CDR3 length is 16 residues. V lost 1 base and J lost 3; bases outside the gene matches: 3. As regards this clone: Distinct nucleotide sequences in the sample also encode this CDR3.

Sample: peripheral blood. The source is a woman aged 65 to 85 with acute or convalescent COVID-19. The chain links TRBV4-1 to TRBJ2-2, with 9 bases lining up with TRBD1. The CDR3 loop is CASSQVGTGYTGELFF. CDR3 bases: TGCGCCAGCAGCCAAGTTGGGACAGGGTACACCGGGGAGCTGTTTTTT.